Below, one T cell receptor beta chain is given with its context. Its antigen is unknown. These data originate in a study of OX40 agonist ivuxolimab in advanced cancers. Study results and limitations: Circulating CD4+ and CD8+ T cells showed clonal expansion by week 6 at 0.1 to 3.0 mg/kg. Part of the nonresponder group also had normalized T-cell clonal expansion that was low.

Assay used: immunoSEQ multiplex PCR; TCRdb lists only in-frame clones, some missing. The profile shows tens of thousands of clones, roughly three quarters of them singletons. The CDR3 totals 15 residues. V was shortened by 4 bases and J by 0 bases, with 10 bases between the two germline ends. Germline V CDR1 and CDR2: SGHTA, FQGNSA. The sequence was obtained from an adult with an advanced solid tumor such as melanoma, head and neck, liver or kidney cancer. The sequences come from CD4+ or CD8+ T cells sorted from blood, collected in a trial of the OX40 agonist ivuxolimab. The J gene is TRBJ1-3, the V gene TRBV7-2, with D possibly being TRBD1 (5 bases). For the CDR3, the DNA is TGTGCCAGCAGCTACGTGGGGGGCTCTGGAAACACCATATATTTT. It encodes CASSYVGGSGNTIYF.